Included here is one T cell receptor beta chain sequence, with context. Its antigen is undetermined. This entry is derived from a study of cytomegalovirus exposure and HLA in healthy donors. In the study overall: In a later analysis, the roughly 120 validation repertoires were reported to have used the same platform as the roughly 730 first-cohort repertoires.

Study-level results: The listing of about 150 TCR beta chains classed them as cytomegalovirus-associated.

Only in-frame clones appear in the TCRdb table, and some are missing; sequencing was by immunoSEQ multiplex PCR. The sample shows about 160,000 clones, 70% to 90% of them seen only once. This CDR3 has 16 amino acids. Germline CDR1 is SGHNT and CDR2 is YYREEE (reference sequence). The V and J ends lost 0 bases and 1 base, in that order; junction bases with no gene match: 2. Source material: PBMCs. This receptor was taken from a woman aged 30 to 39 in good health and CMV-seronegative. The chain links TRBV5-4 to TRBJ2-3; 10 nucleotides agree with TRBD2. The chain's CDR3 is CASSLVGTSGTDTQYF. The CDR3 DNA reads TGTGCCAGCAGCTTGGTGGGGACTAGCGGCACAGATACGCAGTATTTT.